The 2 T cell receptor beta chains presented below share a single source sample, sequenced in a study of blood T cell repertoires in COVID-19. Some clones are missing from TCRdb's copy, which holds only in-frame ones; the method was immunoSEQ multiplex PCR. In the table there are 80,000 to 100,000 clones, about 82% of which are singletons. Sequencing used peripheral blood. All receptors come from an older woman in a cohort sampled during active or convalescent COVID-19.

This clone has only one observation. V usage is TRBV19 and J usage is TRBJ2-7; no definite D call. This CDR3 contains 12 residues. Germline V gene data show CDR1 as LNHDA and CDR2 as SQIVND (reference sequence). Trimming removed 5 bases from V and 6 bases from J, with 11 bases in between. This CDR3 is CASSPDWFEQYF. The CDR3, as DNA: TGTGCCAGTAGTCCAGATTGGTTCGAGCAGTACTTC. Full variable domain (remainder filled in from reference TRBV19 and TRBJ2-7): DGGITQSPKYLFRKEGQNVTLSCEQNLNHDAMYWYRQDPGQGLRLIYYSQIVNDFQKGDIAEGYSVSREKKESFPLTVTSAQKNPTAFYLCASSPDWFEQYFGPGTRLTVT.

The table lists this clone with a few counts. The gene calls are TRBV27 and TRBJ2-1, with 8 positions matching TRBD2. Germline V gives CDR1 MNHEY, CDR2 SMNVEV (reference sequence). The CDR3 length is 15 residues. V shed 2 bases and J 5 bases; nucleotides not matched to a gene: 5. The CDR3 region has the DNA TGTGCCAGCAGTTTACGCCTAGCGGGCAACAATGAGCAGTTCTTC. Its translation is CASSLRLAGNNEQFF.